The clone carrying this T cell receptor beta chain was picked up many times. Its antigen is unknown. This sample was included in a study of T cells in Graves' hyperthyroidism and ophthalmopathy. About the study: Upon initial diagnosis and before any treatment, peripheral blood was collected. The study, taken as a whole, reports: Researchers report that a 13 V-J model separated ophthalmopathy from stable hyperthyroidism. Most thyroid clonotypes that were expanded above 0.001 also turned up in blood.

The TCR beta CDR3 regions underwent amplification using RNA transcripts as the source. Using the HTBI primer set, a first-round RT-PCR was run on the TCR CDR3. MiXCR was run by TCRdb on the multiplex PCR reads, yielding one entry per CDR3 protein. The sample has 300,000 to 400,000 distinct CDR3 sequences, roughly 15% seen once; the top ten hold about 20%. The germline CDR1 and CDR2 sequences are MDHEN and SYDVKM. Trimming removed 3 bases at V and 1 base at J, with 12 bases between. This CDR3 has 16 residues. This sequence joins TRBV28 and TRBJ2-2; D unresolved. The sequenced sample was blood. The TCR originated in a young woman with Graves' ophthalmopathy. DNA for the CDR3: TGTGCCAGCAGTTTTCCCTGGATAGAGAACACCGGGGAGCTGTTTTTT. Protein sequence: CASSFPWIENTGELFF.